The 8 T cell receptor beta chains presented below share a single source sample, sequenced in a study of blood T cell repertoires in COVID-19. Some clones are missing from TCRdb's copy, which holds only in-frame ones; the method was immunoSEQ multiplex PCR. Of about 42,000 clones in the sample, nearly 90% are singletons; the top ten hold approximately 2.4%. Material: peripheral blood. These receptor sequences come from a human donor in a cohort sampled during active COVID-19.

The chain employs TRBV5-6 and TRBJ1-3; D remains unclear. The V and J ends lost 4 bases and 0 bases respectively, with 11 bases between them. Germline CDR1 and CDR2: SGHDT and YYEEEE. The CDR3 is made up of 15 amino acids. This CDR3 reads CASSVDGVSGNTIYF. The CDR3 DNA reads TGTGCCAGCAGCGTGGACGGAGTCTCTGGAAACACCATATATTTT.

V is TRBV5-1 and J is TRBJ2-5; TRBD1 matches at 8 bases. Germline V gene data show CDR1 as SGHRS and CDR2 as YFSETQ. The CDR3 is 15 residues long. Trimming removed 2 bases from V and 2 bases from J; junction bases left unmatched: 5. CDR3 region: CASSFGTGFQETQYF. In DNA, the CDR3 is TGCGCCAGCAGCTTCGGGACAGGTTTTCAAGAGACCCAGTACTTC. The full variable domain, with the rest looked up from reference TRBV5-1 and TRBJ2-5, is KAGVTQTPRYLIKTRGQQVTLSCSPISGHRSVSWYQQTPGQGLQFLFEYFSETQRNKGNFPGRFSGRQFSNSRSEMNVSTLELGDSALYLCASSFGTGFQETQYFGPGTRLLVL.

The gene calls are TRBV6-2 or TRBV6-3 and TRBJ2-5; 10 bases match TRBD2. With V trimmed by 2 bases and J by 4 bases, 7 bases remained unmatched. The CDR3 runs 16 residues. Germline V gene lookup returns CDR1 MNHEY and CDR2 SVGEGT. The CDR3 reads CASSYASGGAPETQYF. The CDR3 bases are TGTGCCAGCAGTTACGCCAGCGGGGGGGCCCCAGAGACCCAGTACTTC.

Concerning this clone itself: An end of the junction differs from the germline gene, which may be a read error. The chain has TRBV19 and TRBJ2-5; weak D call: TRBD2 (5 bases). CDR3 length equals 14 residues. CDR1 LNHDA and CDR2 SQIVND come from the germline V gene (reference sequence). The CDR3 DNA reads TGTGCCAGTAGTCGAGCGGATTACCACGAGACCCAGTACTTC. It codes for CASSRADYHETQYF.

The chain recombines TRBV3-1 (or the pseudogene TRBV3-2) with TRBJ2-5; D is ambiguous. The CDR3 extends over 14 amino acids. V was pared by 2 bases and J by 1 base, with 8 bases between. Germline loops: CDR1 LGHDT, CDR2 YNNKEL (reference sequence). This chain's CDR3 is CASSQIGIQETQYF. The DNA of the CDR3 is TGTGCCAGCAGCCAAATTGGCATCCAAGAGACCCAGTACTTC.

V gene TRBV11-2 combines with J gene TRBJ1-4; maybe TRBD1 (5 bases). The germline V gene has CDR1 SGHAT and CDR2 FQNNGV. The CDR3 is 14 amino acids. V lost 5 bases and J 3 bases, leaving 10 bases between the germline ends. CDR3 nucleotides: TGTGCCAGCAGCCAGGGATTCGCTAATGAAAAACTGTTTTTT. The encoded protein is CASSQGFANEKLFF. Full variable domain (outside the CDR3, taken from reference TRBV11-2 and TRBJ1-4): EAGVAQSPRYKIIEKRQSVAFWCNPISGHATLYWYQQILGQGPKLLIQFQNNGVVDDSQLPKDRFSAERLKGVDSTLKIQPAKLEDSAVYLCASSQGFANEKLFFGSGTQLSVL.

V usage is TRBV18 and J usage is TRBJ1-4; weak D call: TRBD1 (5 bases). Germline V gene sequence: CDR1 KGHSH, CDR2 LQKENI. V was trimmed by 1 base and J by 8 bases, leaving 14 bases between them. The CDR3 runs 15 residues. CDR3 nucleotide sequence: TGTGCCAGCTCACCACAGGGGCAAAAGGGGGAAAAACTGTTTTTT. Its translation is CASSPQGQKGEKLFF.

V is TRBV10-3 and J is TRBJ1-2; TRBD1 agrees at 7 bases. The V and J ends lost 5 bases and 8 bases, in that order; junction bases with no gene match: 17. This CDR3 has 16 amino acids. CDR1 ENHRY and CDR2 SYGVKD come from the germline V gene. The CDR3 DNA follows: TGTGCCATCAGTACCTCGGGTCGACAGGGAAAGGGAGGCTACACCTTC. This codes for CAISTSGRQGKGGYTF.